The following is a TCR beta chain sequence with its context. This entry comes from a study of blood T cell repertoires in COVID-19. In the study overall: The study drew acute and convalescent COVID-19 samples from the United States, Italy and Spain. PBMCs, B-cell-depleted T cells, or T cells provided the cDNA or gDNA that made up the material.

In the source study's methods: Researchers report that nucleated cell counts were estimated from reference gene primer amplification. Profiled with immunoSEQ multiplex PCR; TCRdb holds only in-frame clones, not every one. Clonal size and the V and J genes are those of that table, whereas D and trimming came from the DNA. The table shows around 120,000 clones, with 69% occurring only once. The V and J ends lost 5 bases and 4 bases respectively, with 17 bases between them. The CDR3 consists of 15 residues. Germline V gives CDR1 SGHTA, CDR2 FQGNSA. The clonotype originates from a man older than 75 with acute or convalescent COVID-19. The chain has TRBV7-2 and TRBJ1-1; tentatively, D is TRBD1 (6 bases). Sequencing used peripheral blood. The CDR3 region has the DNA TGTGCCAGCAGCACCCAAGGGGGTTCGGGCACTGAAGCTTTCTTT. Protein product: CASSTQGGSGTEAFF.